This T cell receptor beta chain was documented in a study of cytomegalovirus exposure and HLA in healthy donors. Study-level findings and limits: Later on, a genetic analysis was performed. It linked a missense variant in DCLRE1C with V- and J-gene trimming of TCR beta. Immune exposure was documented only through CMV serostatus. According to the study, roughly 160 TCR beta chains were cytomegalovirus-associated.

The PCR made use of 60 Vbeta and 13 Jbeta primers. Original analysis: An analysis that came later counted 60 million to 80 million unique TCR beta chains, some 11 million shared. Assay used: immunoSEQ multiplex PCR; TCRdb lists only in-frame clones, some missing. V and J calls and clone size follow that table, whereas D and trimming were derived from the DNA. The sample lists about 76,000 clones, about 80% occurring once. Germline CDR1 reads SGHVS; CDR2 reads FNYEAQ. This CDR3 region has 15 residues. With 5 bases clipped from V and 1 base from J, the junction kept 4 bases outside the gene matches. The sample holds a few counts of this clone. Its antigen is unidentified.

The sample consisted of PBMCs. The chain combines TRBV7-6 with TRBJ2-2; the match to TRBD1 covers 7 bases. The sequence was collected from a young man in good health and CMV-seronegative. This CDR3 is CASSTGTVNTGELFF. The CDR3 DNA sequence: TGTGCCAGCAGCACGGGGACAGTGAACACCGGGGAGCTGTTTTTT. Looking up the rest from reference TRBV7-6 and TRBJ2-2 gives the full variable domain: GAGVSQSPRYKVTKRGQDVALRCDPISGHVSLYWYRQALGQGPEFLTYFNYEAQQDKSGLPNDRFSAERPEGSISTLTIQRTEQRDSAMYRCASSTGTVNTGELFFGEGSRLTVL.